This T cell receptor (beta chain) was captured in a study of OX40 agonist ivuxolimab in advanced cancers. Only in-frame clones appear in the TCRdb table, and some are missing; sequencing was by immunoSEQ multiplex PCR. The sample has nearly 70,000 clones; under 90% are singletons. Trimming stripped 4 bases from V and 4 bases from J, with 15 bases between. Germline V gene data show CDR1 as MGHDK and CDR2 as SYGVNS. This CDR3 comprises 15 residues. This clonotype was sampled from an adult with an advanced solid tumor such as melanoma, head and neck, liver or kidney cancer. This sample comprised CD4+ or CD8+ T cells sorted from blood, obtained in a trial of the OX40 agonist ivuxolimab. The chain has TRBV25-1 and TRBJ2-3; D may correspond to TRBD1 or TRBD2 (5 bases each). The CDR3 loop reads CASSAGTIWADTQYF. DNA for the CDR3: TGTGCCAGCAGTGCCGGGACGATCTGGGCAGATACGCAGTATTTT.